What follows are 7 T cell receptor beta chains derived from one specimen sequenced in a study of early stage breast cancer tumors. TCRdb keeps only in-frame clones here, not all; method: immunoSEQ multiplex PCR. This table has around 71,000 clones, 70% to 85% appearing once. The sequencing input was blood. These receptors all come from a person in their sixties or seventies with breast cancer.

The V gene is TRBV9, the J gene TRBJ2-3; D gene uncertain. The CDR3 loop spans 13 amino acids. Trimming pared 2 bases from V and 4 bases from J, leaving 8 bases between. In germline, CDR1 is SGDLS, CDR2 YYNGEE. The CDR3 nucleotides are TGTGCCAGCAGCGTGCAGGTGGCAGATACGCAGTATTTT. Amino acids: CASSVQVADTQYF.

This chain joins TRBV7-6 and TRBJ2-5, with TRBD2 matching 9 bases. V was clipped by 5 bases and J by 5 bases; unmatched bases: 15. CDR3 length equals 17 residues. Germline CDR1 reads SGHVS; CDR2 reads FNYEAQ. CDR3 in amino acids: CASSRFGGGGGDETQYF. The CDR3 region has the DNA TGTGCCAGCAGCCGATTTGGCGGCGGGGGGGGCGATGAGACCCAGTACTTC. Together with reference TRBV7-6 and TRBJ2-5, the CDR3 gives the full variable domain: GAGVSQSPRYKVTKRGQDVALRCDPISGHVSLYWYRQALGQGPEFLTYFNYEAQQDKSGLPNDRFSAERPEGSISTLTIQRTEQRDSAMYRCASSRFGGGGGDETQYFGPGTRLLVL.

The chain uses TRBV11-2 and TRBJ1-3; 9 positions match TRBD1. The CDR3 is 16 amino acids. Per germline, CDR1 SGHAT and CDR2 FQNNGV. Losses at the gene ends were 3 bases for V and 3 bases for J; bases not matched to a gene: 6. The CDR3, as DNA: TGTGCCAGCAGCTTTTCGGACAGGGGAGGTGGAAACACCATATATTTT. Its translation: CASSFSDRGGGNTIYF.

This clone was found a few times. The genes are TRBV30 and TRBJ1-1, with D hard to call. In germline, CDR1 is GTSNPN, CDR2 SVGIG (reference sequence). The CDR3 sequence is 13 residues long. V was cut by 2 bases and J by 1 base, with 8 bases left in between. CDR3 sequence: CAWSKGRNTEAFF. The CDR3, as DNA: TGTGCCTGGAGTAAAGGGAGGAACACTGAAGCTTTCTTT. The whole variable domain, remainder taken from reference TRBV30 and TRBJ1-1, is SQTIHQWPATLVQPVGSPLSLECTVEGTSNPNLYWYRQAAGRGLQLLFYSVGIGQISSEVPQNLSASRPQDRQFILSSKKLLLSDSGFYLCAWSKGRNTEAFFGQGTRLTVV.

This CDR3 reads CASSVDQPQHF. CDR3 coding DNA: TGCGCCAGCAGTGTCGATCAGCCCCAGCATTTT. The chain links TRBV10-1 to TRBJ1-5; no clear D. Germline loops: CDR1 WNHNN, CDR2 SYGVQD (reference sequence). The CDR3 runs to 11 residues. The V end was cut by 4 bases, the J end by 5 bases, with 3 bases between.

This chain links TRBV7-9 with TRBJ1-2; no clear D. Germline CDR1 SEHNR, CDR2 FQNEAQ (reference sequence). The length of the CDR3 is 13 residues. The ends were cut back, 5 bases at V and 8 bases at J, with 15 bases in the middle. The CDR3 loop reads CASSPDPFGGYTF. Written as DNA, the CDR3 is TGTGCCAGCAGCCCGGATCCATTTGGAGGCTACACCTTC.

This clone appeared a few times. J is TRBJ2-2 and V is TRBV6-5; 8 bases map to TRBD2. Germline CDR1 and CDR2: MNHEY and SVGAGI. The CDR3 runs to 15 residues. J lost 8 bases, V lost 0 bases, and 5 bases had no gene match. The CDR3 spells CASSYSFSGEGELFF. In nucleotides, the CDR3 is TGTGCCAGCAGTTACTCTTTTAGCGGGGAGGGGGAGCTGTTTTTT.